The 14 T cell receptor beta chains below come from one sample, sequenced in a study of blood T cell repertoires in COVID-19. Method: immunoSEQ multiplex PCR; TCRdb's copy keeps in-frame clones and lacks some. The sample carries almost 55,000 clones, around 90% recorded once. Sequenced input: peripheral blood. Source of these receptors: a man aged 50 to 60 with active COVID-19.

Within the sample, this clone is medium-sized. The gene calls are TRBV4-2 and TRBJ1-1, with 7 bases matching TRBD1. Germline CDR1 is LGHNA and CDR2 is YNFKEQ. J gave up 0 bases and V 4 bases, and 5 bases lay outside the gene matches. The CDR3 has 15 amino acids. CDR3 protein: CASSRQTGMNTEAFF. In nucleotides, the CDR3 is TGTGCCAGCAGCCGACAGACAGGGATGAACACTGAAGCTTTCTTT.

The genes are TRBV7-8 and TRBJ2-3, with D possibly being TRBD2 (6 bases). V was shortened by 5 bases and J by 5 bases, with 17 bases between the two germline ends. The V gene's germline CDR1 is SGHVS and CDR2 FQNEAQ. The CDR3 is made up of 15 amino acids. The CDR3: CASSPLAVLQDTQYF. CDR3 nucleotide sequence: TGTGCCAGCAGCCCTTTAGCGGTGCTGCAAGATACGCAGTATTTT.

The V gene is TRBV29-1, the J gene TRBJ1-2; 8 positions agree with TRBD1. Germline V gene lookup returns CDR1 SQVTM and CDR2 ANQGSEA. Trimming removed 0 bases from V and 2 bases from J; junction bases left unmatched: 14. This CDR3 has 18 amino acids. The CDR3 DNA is TGCAGCGTTGAAGATACCACGGCAGGGGGCGGAATCAACTATGGCTACACCTTC. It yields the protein CSVEDTTAGGGINYGYTF.

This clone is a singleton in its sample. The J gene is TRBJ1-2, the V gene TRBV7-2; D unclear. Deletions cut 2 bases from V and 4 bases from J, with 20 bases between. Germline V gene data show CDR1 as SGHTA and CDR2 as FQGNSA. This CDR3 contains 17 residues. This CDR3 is CASSLNRLSGGSYGYTF. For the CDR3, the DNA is TGTGCCAGCAGCTTAAATCGTCTTTCCGGCGGCTCCTATGGCTACACCTTC.

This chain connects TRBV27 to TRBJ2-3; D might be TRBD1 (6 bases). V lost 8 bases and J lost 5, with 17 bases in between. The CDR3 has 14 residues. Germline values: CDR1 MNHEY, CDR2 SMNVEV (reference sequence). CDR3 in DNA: TGTGCCAGCTCAACAGGGATAGGGGTAGATACGCAGTATTTT. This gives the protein CASSTGIGVDTQYF.

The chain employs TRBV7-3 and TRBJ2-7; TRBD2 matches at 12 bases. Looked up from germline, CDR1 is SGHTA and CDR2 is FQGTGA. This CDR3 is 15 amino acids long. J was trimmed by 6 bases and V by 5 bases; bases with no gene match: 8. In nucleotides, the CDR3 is TGTGCCAGCAGCCCTAGCGGGGGGGAATCCCGCGAGCAGTACTTC. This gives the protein CASSPSGGESREQYF.

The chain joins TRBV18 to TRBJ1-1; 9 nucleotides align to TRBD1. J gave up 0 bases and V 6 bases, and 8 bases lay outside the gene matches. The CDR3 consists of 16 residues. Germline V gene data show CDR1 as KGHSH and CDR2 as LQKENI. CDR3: CASSPLGTGMNTEAFF. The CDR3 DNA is TGTGCCAGCTCCCCTCTGGGGACAGGGATGAACACTGAAGCTTTCTTT.

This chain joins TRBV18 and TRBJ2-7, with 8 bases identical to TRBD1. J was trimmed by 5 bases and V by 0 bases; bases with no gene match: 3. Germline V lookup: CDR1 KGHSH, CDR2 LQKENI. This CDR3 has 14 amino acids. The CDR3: CASSPPTGGDEQYF. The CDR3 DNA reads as TGTGCCAGCTCACCACCAACAGGGGGTGACGAGCAGTACTTC.

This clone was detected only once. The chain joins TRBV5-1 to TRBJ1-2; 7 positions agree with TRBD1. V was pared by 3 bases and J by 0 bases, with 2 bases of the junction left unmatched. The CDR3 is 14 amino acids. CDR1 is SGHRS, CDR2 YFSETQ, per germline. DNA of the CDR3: TGCGCCAGCAGCTGGGACAGCCCTAACTATGGCTACACCTTC. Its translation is CASSWDSPNYGYTF.

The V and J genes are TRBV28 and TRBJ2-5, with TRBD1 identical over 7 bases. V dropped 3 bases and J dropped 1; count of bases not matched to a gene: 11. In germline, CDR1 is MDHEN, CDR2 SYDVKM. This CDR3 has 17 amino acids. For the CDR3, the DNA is TGTGCCAGCAGTTTGCAGACAGGGAAAGGGGCCCAAGAGACCCAGTACTTC. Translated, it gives CASSLQTGKGAQETQYF.

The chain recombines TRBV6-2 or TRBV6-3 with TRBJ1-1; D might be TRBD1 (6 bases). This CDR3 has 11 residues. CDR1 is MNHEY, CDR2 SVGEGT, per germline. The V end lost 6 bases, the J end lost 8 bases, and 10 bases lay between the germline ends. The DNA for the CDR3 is TGTGCCAGCAGCGTCGGGACAGAAGCTTTCTTT. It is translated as CASSVGTEAFF.

The CDR3 here is CAISEGGLAGGPAYEQYF. CDR3 in DNA: TGTGCCATCAGTGAGGGGGGCCTAGCGGGAGGGCCCGCCTACGAGCAGTACTTC. This chain links TRBV10-3 with TRBJ2-7, with TRBD2 matching 12 bases. From germline, CDR1 is ENHRY and CDR2 SYGVKD. V gave up 2 bases and J gave up 2 bases; unmatched junction bases: 10. The CDR3 length is 18 residues.

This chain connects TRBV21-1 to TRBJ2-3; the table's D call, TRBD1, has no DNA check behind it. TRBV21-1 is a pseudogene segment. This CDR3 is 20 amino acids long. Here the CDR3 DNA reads TGTGCCAGCAGCAAAGATTGCCGGCAGGGGGCGATTTCTAGCACAGATACGCAGTATTTT. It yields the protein CASSKDCRQGAISSTDTQYF.

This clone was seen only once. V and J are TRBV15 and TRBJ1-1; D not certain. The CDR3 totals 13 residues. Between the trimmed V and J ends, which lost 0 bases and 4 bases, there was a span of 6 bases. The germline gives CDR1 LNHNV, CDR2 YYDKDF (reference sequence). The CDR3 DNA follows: TGTGCCACCAGCAGAGATACGGGCACTGAAGCTTTCTTT. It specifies CATSRDTGTEAFF.